The entry below gives a single TCR beta chain sequence along with its context. V gave up 5 bases and J gave up 1 base; unmatched junction bases: 11. CDR1 is SGHTA and CDR2 is FQGNSA in the germline V gene. This CDR3 is 16 amino acids long. The data were taken from a study of molecular identifiers for immune sequencing clone quantification. TCRdb re-derived calls from the PCR reads in MiXCR, one entry per CDR3 protein. The data contain about half a million distinct CDR3 sequences, around 21% of them seen just once; the ten biggest clones take up around 0.84%. The chain carries TRBV7-2 and TRBJ2-7; 7 bases match TRBD1. The sample was naive CD8+ T cells from blood, with Jurkat cell RNA spiked in. Documented subset: FACS-sorted CD8+CD4-CCR7+CD45RA+ naive T cells. The TCR was taken from a human donor in good health. Some libraries in this study had Jurkat cell RNA spiked in. The CDR3 region has the DNA TGTGCCAGCAGCCCGCCGACAGGGTTCTTTTCCTACGAGCAGTACTTC. Its protein is CASSPPTGFFSYEQYF. The full variable domain, with the rest looked up from reference TRBV7-2 and TRBJ2-7, is GAGVSQSPSNKVTEKGKDVELRCDPISGHTALYWYRQSLGQGLEFLIYFQGNSAPDKSGLPSDRFSAERTGGSVSTLTIQRTQQEDSAVYLCASSPPTGFFSYEQYFGPGTRLTVT.